This passage covers 27 T cell receptor beta chains from one sample sequenced in a study of T cell responses to AZD1222 COVID-19 vaccine. This table comes from immunoSEQ multiplex PCR, and its TCRdb copy is limited to in-frame clones, with some not included. The sample lists about 110,000 clones, roughly nine tenths occurring once. The specimen comprised peripheral blood, sampled on day 0 of AZD1222 vaccination. Receptors were obtained from an adult in good health.

The chain carries TRBV7-9 and TRBJ2-3, with TRBD1 identical over 8 bases. V dropped 5 bases and J dropped 1; count of bases not matched to a gene: 8. Germline V lookup: CDR1 SEHNR, CDR2 FQNEAQ (reference sequence). There are 16 residues in the CDR3. DNA of the CDR3: TGTGCCAGCAGCCAGTGGACAGGGCAGGGCACAGATACGCAGTATTTT. It encodes CASSQWTGQGTDTQYF.

The chain combines TRBV6-2 or TRBV6-3 with TRBJ1-1; 7 nucleotides match TRBD1. Germline V gene data show CDR1 as MNHEY and CDR2 as SVGEGT. V shed 5 bases and J 8 bases; nucleotides not matched to a gene: 11. CDR3 size: 14 residues. The CDR3 DNA sequence: TGTGCCAGCAGTGCCGGCCAGGGGGTCAAGGAAGCTTTCTTT. Amino acid sequence: CASSAGQGVKEAFF.

The chain links TRBV19 to TRBJ1-5, with D possibly matching TRBD1 (5 bases). This CDR3 comprises 13 residues. Germline CDR1 LNHDA, CDR2 SQIVND (reference sequence). Trimming stripped 4 bases from V and 11 bases from J, with 15 bases between. The CDR3: CASSTPPIRAQHF. The CDR3 nucleotides are TGTGCCAGTAGTACCCCCCCTATCAGGGCCCAGCATTTT.

V is TRBV4-2 and J is TRBJ2-5; TRBD2 agrees at 7 bases. The CDR3 covers 13 residues. The germline V gene has CDR1 LGHNA and CDR2 YNFKEQ. With 5 bases clipped from V and 5 bases from J, the junction kept 5 bases outside the gene matches. For the CDR3, the DNA is TGTGCCAGCAGCAGGACTAGGGAGGAGACCCAGTACTTC. This gives the protein CASSRTREETQYF.

The chain combines TRBV28 with TRBJ1-3; unclear D gene. This CDR3 region has 16 residues. V shed 4 bases and J shed 0 bases, with 13 bases lying between them. Germline CDR1 and CDR2: MDHEN and SYDVKM. The DNA for the CDR3 is TGTGCCAGCAGTTCCCCTCAGGTTAGCTCTGGAAACACCATATATTTT. This translates into CASSSPQVSSGNTIYF.

The chain joins TRBV19 to TRBJ2-4; no reliable D call. Germline assignment: CDR1 LNHDA and CDR2 SQIVND (reference sequence). The CDR3 has 15 residues. V was trimmed by 6 bases and J by 1 base, leaving 13 bases between them. The CDR3 spells CASSPGRMAKNIQYF. CDR3 sequence (DNA): TGTGCCAGTAGCCCTGGACGTATGGCCAAAAACATTCAGTACTTC.

The V gene is TRBV7-6, the J gene TRBJ2-2, with TRBD1 identical over 7 bases. Germline-derived CDR1 and CDR2 are SGHVS and FNYEAQ. The CDR3 covers 14 residues. V shed 5 bases, J shed 3 bases, and the junction held 3 bases outside the gene matches. The CDR3 reads CASSKDRDTGELFF. CDR3 DNA: TGTGCCAGCAGCAAAGACAGGGACACCGGGGAGCTGTTTTTT.

The CDR3 DNA reads as TGTGCCACCAGTGCCCCCCCCGGGGACGGTCACAATGAGCAGTTCTTC. Its protein is CATSAPPGDGHNEQFF. The V and J genes are TRBV24-1 and TRBJ2-1, with D perhaps given as TRBD1 or TRBD2 (5 bases each). Germline CDR1 is KGHDR and CDR2 is SFDVKD. This CDR3 has 16 residues. Trimming pared 5 bases from V and 5 bases from J, leaving 18 bases between.

This sequence joins TRBV18 and TRBJ1-2, with TRBD1 matching over 9 bases. Trimming took 4 bases from V and 7 from J; bases not matched to a gene: 10. The CDR3 contains 15 residues. CDR1 and CDR2 (germline): KGHSH, LQKENI. CDR3 in DNA: TGTGCCAGCTCACTCTCTAGGGACAGGGCTGGTGGCTACACCTTC. It yields the protein CASSLSRDRAGGYTF.

This chain connects TRBV20-1 to TRBJ1-1; D ambiguous. This CDR3 has 11 amino acids. The V end was cut by 3 bases, the J end by 9 bases, with 11 bases between. Germline V gives CDR1 DFQATT, CDR2 SNEGSKA (reference sequence). The DNA of the CDR3 is TGCAGTGCTAGTCAGGAGTCAAAAGCTTTCTTT. Translating gives CSASQESKAFF.

The table lists this clone with a count of one. The rearrangement uses TRBV19 and TRBJ1-5; possible D gene TRBD1, 5 bases. There are 13 residues in the CDR3. The germline CDR1 and CDR2 sequences are LNHDA and SQIVND (reference sequence). V shed 8 bases and J shed 1 base, with 9 bases lying between them. The CDR3: CASVQGSNQPQHF. DNA of the CDR3: TGTGCCAGTGTCCAGGGAAGCAATCAGCCCCAGCATTTT.

This chain links TRBV6-2 or TRBV6-3 with TRBJ2-1, with TRBD2 identical over 10 bases. From germline, CDR1 is MNHEY and CDR2 SVGEGT. The ends lost 0 bases at V and 9 bases at J; junction bases unmatched: 8. This CDR3 has 16 residues. The CDR3 nucleotides read TGTGCCAGCAGTTACTCGAAGGCTAGCGGGAGTCCTGAGCAGTTCTTC. This sequence encodes CASSYSKASGSPEQFF.

The chain couples TRBV5-6 to TRBJ1-4; D ambiguous. The CDR3 is made up of 15 amino acids. V was clipped by 4 bases and J by 5 bases, with 15 bases between them. The germline V gene encodes CDR1 SGHDT and CDR2 YYEEEE. CDR3 protein: CASSPWTRPNEKLFF. CDR3 coding DNA: TGTGCCAGCAGCCCCTGGACGAGGCCGAATGAAAAACTGTTTTTT.

This clone came up a few times. This sequence joins TRBV7-9 and TRBJ2-3; 8 positions match TRBD2. The V segment lost 4 bases and the J segment 2 bases; nucleotides outside the gene matches: 5. CDR1 SEHNR and CDR2 FQNEAQ come from the germline V gene (reference sequence). CDR3 size: 15 residues. The CDR3 region has the DNA TGTGCCAGCAGCTCCTCGGGAGGGAACACAGATACGCAGTATTTT. Protein sequence: CASSSSGGNTDTQYF. Variable domain in full (rest from reference TRBV7-9 and TRBJ2-3): DTGVSQNPRHKITKRGQNVTFRCDPISEHNRLYWYRQTLGQGPEFLTYFQNEAQLEKSRLLSDRFSAERPKGSFSTLEIQRTEQGDSAMYLCASSSSGGNTDTQYFGPGTRLTVL.

J is TRBJ1-2 and V is TRBV7-2, with 12 nucleotides matching TRBD1. The CDR3 is 16 residues long. With V trimmed by 4 bases and J by 7 bases, 10 bases remained unmatched. From germline, CDR1 is SGHTA and CDR2 FQGNSA. Here the CDR3 DNA reads TGTGCCAGCAGCTCCATCTCGGGACAGGGGGCTTTTGGCTACACCTTC. This translates into CASSSISGQGAFGYTF. Based on the CDR3 plus reference TRBV7-2 and TRBJ1-2, the full variable domain is GAGVSQSPSNKVTEKGKDVELRCDPISGHTALYWYRQSLGQGLEFLIYFQGNSAPDKSGLPSDRFSAERTGGSVSTLTIQRTQQEDSAVYLCASSSISGQGAFGYTFGSGTRLTVV.

This sequence joins TRBV6-2 or TRBV6-3 and TRBJ1-1; no reliable D call. The CDR3 loop spans 16 amino acids. Between the trimmed V and J ends, which lost 5 bases and 0 bases, there was a span of 16 bases. Germline V gene sequence: CDR1 MNHEY, CDR2 SVGEGT. CDR3 protein: CASSNGVWKLNTEAFF. CDR3 coding DNA: TGTGCCAGCAGTAACGGGGTATGGAAATTGAACACTGAAGCTTTCTTT.

This chain links TRBV5-1 with TRBJ2-3; TRBD1 or TRBD2 may be the D gene (5 bases each). The CDR3 contains 15 residues. Trimming removed 4 bases at V and 7 bases at J, with 19 bases between. Germline lookup yields CDR1 SGHRS and CDR2 YFSETQ. CDR3 nucleotide sequence: TGCGCCAGCAGCCCGGGACCTGGGTCAATAAATACGCAGTATTTT. This sequence encodes CASSPGPGSINTQYF.

The chain carries TRBV7-2 and TRBJ2-7; 7 nucleotides align to TRBD2. Germline values: CDR1 SGHTA, CDR2 FQGNSA. The V segment lost 2 bases and the J segment 1 base; nucleotides outside the gene matches: 2. There are 14 residues in the CDR3. The CDR3 DNA sequence: TGTGCCAGCAGCTTACCTAGCGGATCCTACGAGCAGTACTTC. Protein sequence: CASSLPSGSYEQYF.

This clone was picked up one time. The chain uses TRBV29-1 and TRBJ2-1; either TRBD1 or TRBD2 may fit D (5 bases each). Germline-derived CDR1 and CDR2 are SQVTM and ANQGSEA. CDR3 length equals 13 residues. V lost 4 bases to trimming and J lost 8 bases, with 15 bases between them. As DNA, the CDR3 is TGCAGCGTTGTTTTAGCGAGGGGTTATGAGCAGTTCTTC. It yields the protein CSVVLARGYEQFF.

This clone was counted once. The gene calls are TRBV5-1 and TRBJ1-2, with D perhaps matching TRBD1 (5 bases). CDR3 size: 15 residues. Per the germline V gene, CDR1 is SGHRS and CDR2 is YFSETQ. V lost 1 base and J 4 bases, leaving 14 bases between the germline ends. The CDR3 is CASSLQSGDPYGYTF. The CDR3 coding sequence is TGCGCCAGCAGCTTGCAATCGGGGGACCCCTATGGCTACACCTTC.

The genes are TRBV4-3 and TRBJ2-7; D unclear. CDR1 and CDR2 from the germline V gene are LGHNA and YSLEER. The CDR3 is 14 residues long. Trimming removed 0 bases from V and 2 bases from J, with 8 bases in between. This CDR3 reads CASSQDRRPYEQYF. CDR3 DNA sequence: TGCGCCAGCAGCCAAGATCGCCGGCCCTACGAGCAGTACTTC.

This clone occurred once. The chain carries TRBV7-9 and TRBJ2-3; TRBD1 agrees at 7 bases. The CDR3 extends over 12 amino acids. Per germline, CDR1 SEHNR and CDR2 FQNEAQ (reference sequence). J was trimmed by 6 bases and V by 6 bases; bases with no gene match: 3. In DNA, the CDR3 is TGTGCCAGCAGTTCGACAGGGGATACGCAGTATTTT. Translated: CASSSTGDTQYF.

V usage is TRBV7-9 and J usage is TRBJ1-1, with 7 bases that match TRBD1. V was pared by 5 bases and J by 5 bases, with 8 bases of the junction left unmatched. The CDR3 length is 14 residues. The germline gives CDR1 SEHNR, CDR2 FQNEAQ (reference sequence). CDR3 DNA: TGTGCCAGCAGCAGTCGACAGGGACGGACTGAAGCTTTCTTT. Its translation: CASSSRQGRTEAFF.

This chain uses TRBV10-1 with TRBJ1-1; 9 bases match TRBD1. Germline-derived CDR1 and CDR2 are WNHNN and SYGVQD (reference sequence). The CDR3 runs 13 residues. The junction had 7 bases not matched to a gene; V was cut back by 4 bases and J by 10 bases. The CDR3 DNA reads as TGCGCCAGCAGTGGAAACAGGGGGCACGGAGCTTTCTTT. Translation: CASSGNRGHGAFF.

The chain uses TRBV19 and TRBJ2-1, with D perhaps TRBD1 (6 bases). The V end was cut by 1 base, the J end by 1 base, with 11 bases between. Germline CDR1 reads LNHDA; CDR2 reads SQIVND (reference sequence). CDR3 size: 16 residues. For the CDR3, the DNA is TGTGCCAGTAGTATAGGGTACGACAGGTCCTACAATGAGCAGTTCTTC. It specifies CASSIGYDRSYNEQFF. Drawing the rest from reference TRBV19 and TRBJ2-1, the complete variable domain is DGGITQSPKYLFRKEGQNVTLSCEQNLNHDAMYWYRQDPGQGLRLIYYSQIVNDFQKGDIAEGYSVSREKKESFPLTVTSAQKNPTAFYLCASSIGYDRSYNEQFFGPGTRLTVL.

The chain links TRBV10-3 to TRBJ1-5; D is unclear. Trimming pared 3 bases from V and 5 bases from J, leaving 8 bases between. The CDR3 has 13 residues. From germline, CDR1 is ENHRY and CDR2 SYGVKD. The CDR3: CAISDGRDQPQHF. As DNA, the CDR3 is TGTGCCATCAGTGATGGAAGGGATCAGCCCCAGCATTTT.

The table lists this clone with a few counts. The chain has TRBV24-1 and TRBJ1-4; 8 bases agree with TRBD1. The germline gives CDR1 KGHDR, CDR2 SFDVKD. V trimming: 4 bases; J trimming: 8 bases; junction bases outside the gene matches: 5. The CDR3 has 14 amino acids. The CDR3 reads CATSDGQGGEKLFF. CDR3 nucleotides: TGTGCCACCAGTGACGGACAGGGAGGGGAAAAACTGTTTTTT.